The subject of this entry is one TCR beta chain. Antigen unknown. This record comes from a study of shared clonotypes between healthy human individuals. General study findings and limits: Sampling covered blood only; tissue repertoires likely differ.

Some clones are missing from TCRdb's copy, which holds only in-frame ones; the method was immunoSEQ multiplex PCR. The sample holds under 1,100,000 clones, about 80% seen once. The germline CDR1 and CDR2 sequences are SEHNR and FQNEAQ (reference sequence). The V and J ends lost 5 bases and 6 bases, in that order; junction bases with no gene match: 5. This CDR3 contains 14 residues. The sequenced sample was memory CD4+ T cells sorted from blood. The subset was: CD45RA-negative fraction. This clonotype was sampled from a man between 18 and 35 years old in good health. The rearrangement links TRBV7-9 to TRBJ2-1; 9 bases fit TRBD2. The CDR3 sequence: CASSRGTSTNEQFF. The CDR3 DNA follows: TGTGCCAGCAGCCGTGGGACTAGCACCAATGAGCAGTTCTTC.